The 5 T cell receptor beta chains below were found in one sample sequenced in a study of blood T cell repertoires in COVID-19. Here immunoSEQ multiplex PCR was the method, and the copy in TCRdb shows in-frame clones only, minus some. The table has roughly 180,000 clones, approximately 81% seen once. Source material: peripheral blood. The receptors stem from a woman in her forties or fifties with COVID-19, enrolled during active disease.

This sequence joins TRBV5-4 and TRBJ2-7, with 9 bases lining up with TRBD1. The CDR3 loop spans 16 amino acids. The junction had 14 bases not matched to a gene; V was cut back by 4 bases and J by 6 bases. Germline CDR1 is SGHNT and CDR2 is YYREEE (reference sequence). The CDR3 region is CASSLHMPGTGFEQYF. CDR3 DNA sequence: TGTGCCAGCAGCCTCCACATGCCCGGGACAGGGTTCGAGCAGTACTTC.

This clone was recorded once. This chain joins TRBV10-3 and TRBJ2-3; 12 bases map to TRBD2. Per germline, CDR1 ENHRY and CDR2 SYGVKD. CDR3 length equals 16 residues. V was clipped by 4 bases and J by 2 bases; unmatched bases: 4. Written as DNA, the CDR3 is TGTGCCATCAGTGGGACTAGCGGGGACTACACAGATACGCAGTATTTT. This gives the protein CAISGTSGDYTDTQYF.

The V and J genes are TRBV18 and TRBJ2-7, with a tentative D call TRBD2 (6 bases). CDR1 KGHSH and CDR2 LQKENI come from the germline V gene. V was cut by 6 bases and J by 9 bases, with 27 bases left in between. The CDR3 is 16 amino acids. This chain's CDR3 is CASSSLSSEHPIGQYF. The CDR3 DNA follows: TGTGCCAGCTCCTCCTTATCTAGCGAACATCCCATAGGGCAGTACTTC.

This clone was seen a single time. The chain has TRBV27 and TRBJ1-1; possible D gene TRBD1, 5 bases. V dropped 4 bases and J dropped 1 base, with 13 bases sitting between them. The germline V gene encodes CDR1 MNHEY and CDR2 SMNVEV (reference sequence). The CDR3 is 15 residues long. In nucleotides, the CDR3 is TGTGCCAGCAGTTCCAGGGTAGTAACGAACACTGAAGCTTTCTTT. It encodes CASSSRVVTNTEAFF.

The chain couples TRBV5-1 to TRBJ1-1, with TRBD1 matching over 7 bases. This CDR3 spans 14 amino acids. The V gene's germline CDR1 is SGHRS and CDR2 YFSETQ. Trimming took 4 bases from V and 5 from J; bases not matched to a gene: 8. The DNA for the CDR3 is TGCGCCAGCAGCGCCGACAGGGTGGAAACTGAAGCTTTCTTT. This sequence encodes CASSADRVETEAFF.